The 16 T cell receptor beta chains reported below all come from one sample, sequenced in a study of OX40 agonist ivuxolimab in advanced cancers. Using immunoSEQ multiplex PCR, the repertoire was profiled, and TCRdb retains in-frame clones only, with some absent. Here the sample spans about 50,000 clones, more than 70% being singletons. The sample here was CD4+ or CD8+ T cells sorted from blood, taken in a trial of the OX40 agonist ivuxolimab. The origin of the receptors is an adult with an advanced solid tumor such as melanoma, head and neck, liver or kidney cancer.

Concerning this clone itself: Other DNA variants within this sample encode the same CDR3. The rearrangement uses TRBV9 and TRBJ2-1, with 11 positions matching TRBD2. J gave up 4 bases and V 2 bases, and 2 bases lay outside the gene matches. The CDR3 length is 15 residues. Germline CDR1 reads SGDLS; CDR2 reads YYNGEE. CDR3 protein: CASSVGTSGYNEQFF. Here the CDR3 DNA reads TGTGCCAGCAGCGTTGGGACTAGCGGATACAATGAGCAGTTCTTC.

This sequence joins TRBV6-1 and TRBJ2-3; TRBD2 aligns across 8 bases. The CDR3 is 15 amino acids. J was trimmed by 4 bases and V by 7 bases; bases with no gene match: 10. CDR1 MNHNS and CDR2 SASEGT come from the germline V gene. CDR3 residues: CASTTSVGRPDTQYF. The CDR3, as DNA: TGTGCCAGCACGACTAGCGTAGGTCGTCCAGATACGCAGTATTTT.

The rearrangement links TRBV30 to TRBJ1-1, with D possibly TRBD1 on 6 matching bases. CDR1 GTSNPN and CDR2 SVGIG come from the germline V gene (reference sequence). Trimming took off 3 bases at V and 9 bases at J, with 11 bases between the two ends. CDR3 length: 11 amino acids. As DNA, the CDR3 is TGTGCCTGGAGGGCAGGGGTAAAAGCTTTCTTT. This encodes CAWRAGVKAFF. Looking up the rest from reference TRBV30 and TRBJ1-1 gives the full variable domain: SQTIHQWPATLVQPVGSPLSLECTVEGTSNPNLYWYRQAAGRGLQLLFYSVGIGQISSEVPQNLSASRPQDRQFILSSKKLLLSDSGFYLCAWRAGVKAFFGQGTRLTVV.

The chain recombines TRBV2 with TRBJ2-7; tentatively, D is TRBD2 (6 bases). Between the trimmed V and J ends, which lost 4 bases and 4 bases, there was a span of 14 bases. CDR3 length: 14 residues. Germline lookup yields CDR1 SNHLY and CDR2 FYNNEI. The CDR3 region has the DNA TGTGCCAGCAGTGGGACTCCCGCGGGATACGAGCAGTACTTC. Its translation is CASSGTPAGYEQYF.

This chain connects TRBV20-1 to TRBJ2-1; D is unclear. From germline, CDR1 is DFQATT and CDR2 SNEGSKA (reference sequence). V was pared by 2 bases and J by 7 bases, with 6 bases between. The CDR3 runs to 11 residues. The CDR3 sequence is CSARFLNEQFF. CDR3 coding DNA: TGCAGTGCTAGATTTTTAAATGAGCAGTTCTTC.

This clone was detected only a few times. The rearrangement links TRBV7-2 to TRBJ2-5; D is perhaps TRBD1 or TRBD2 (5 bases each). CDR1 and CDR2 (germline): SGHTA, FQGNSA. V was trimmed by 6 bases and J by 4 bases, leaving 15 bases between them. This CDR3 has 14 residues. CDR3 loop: CASSVGSRVETQYF. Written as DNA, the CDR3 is TGTGCCAGCAGTGTTGGGAGCAGGGTAGAGACCCAGTACTTC.

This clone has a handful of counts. The CDR3 loop reads CASSFTRGGSSYNEQFF. In nucleotides, the CDR3 is TGTGCCAGCAGCTTCACCAGGGGAGGAAGCTCCTACAATGAGCAGTTCTTC. V usage is TRBV7-9 and J usage is TRBJ2-1; D may match TRBD1 or TRBD2 (6 bases each). Between the trimmed V and J ends, which lost 3 bases and 0 bases, there was a span of 15 bases. This CDR3 spans 17 amino acids. The germline V gene has CDR1 SEHNR and CDR2 FQNEAQ (reference sequence).

The CDR3 loop is CASSQDSNRKLFF. CDR3 bases: TGTGCCAGCAGCCAGGACAGTAACCGAAAACTGTTTTTT. The rearrangement joins TRBV7-8 to TRBJ1-4, with a tentative D call TRBD1 (6 bases). The CDR3 contains 13 residues. Between the trimmed V and J ends, which lost 5 bases and 10 bases, there was a span of 14 bases. The germline V gene encodes CDR1 SGHVS and CDR2 FQNEAQ. The full variable domain, rest sourced from reference TRBV7-8 and TRBJ1-4, is GAGVSQSPRYKVAKRGQDVALRCDPISGHVSLFWYQQALGQGPEFLTYFQNEAQLDKSGLPSDRFFAERPEGSVSTLKIQRTQQEDSAVYLCASSQDSNRKLFFGSGTQLSVL.

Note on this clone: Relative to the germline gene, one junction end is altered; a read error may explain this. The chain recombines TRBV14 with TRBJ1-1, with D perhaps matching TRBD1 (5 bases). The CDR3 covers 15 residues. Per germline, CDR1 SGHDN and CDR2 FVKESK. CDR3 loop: CASTQDELGVTEAFF. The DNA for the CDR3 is TGTGCCAGCACCCAAGACGAATTAGGGGTGACTGAAGCTTTCTTT.

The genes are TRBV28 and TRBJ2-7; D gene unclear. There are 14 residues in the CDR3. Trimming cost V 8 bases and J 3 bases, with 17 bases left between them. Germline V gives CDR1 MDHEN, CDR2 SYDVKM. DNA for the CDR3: TGTGCCAGCCTAACCCCGACTGTGGGCTACGAGCAGTACTTC. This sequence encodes CASLTPTVGYEQYF.

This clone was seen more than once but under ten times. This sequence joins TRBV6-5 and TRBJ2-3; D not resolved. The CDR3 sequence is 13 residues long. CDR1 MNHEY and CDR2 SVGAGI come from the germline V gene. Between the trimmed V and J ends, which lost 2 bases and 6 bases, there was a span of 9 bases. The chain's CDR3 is CASSYVFRDTQYF. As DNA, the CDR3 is TGTGCCAGCAGTTACGTATTTAGGGATACGCAGTATTTT.

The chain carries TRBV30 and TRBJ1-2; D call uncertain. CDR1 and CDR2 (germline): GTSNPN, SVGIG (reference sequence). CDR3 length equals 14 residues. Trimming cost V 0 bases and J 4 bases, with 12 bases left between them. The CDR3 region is CAWSVVLEGYGYTF. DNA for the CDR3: TGTGCCTGGAGTGTTGTCTTAGAGGGCTATGGCTACACCTTC.

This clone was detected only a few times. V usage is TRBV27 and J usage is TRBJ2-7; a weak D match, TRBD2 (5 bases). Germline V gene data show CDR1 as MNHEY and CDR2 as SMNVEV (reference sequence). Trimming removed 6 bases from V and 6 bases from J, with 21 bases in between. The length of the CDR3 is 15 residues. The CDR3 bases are TGTGCCAGCAGACGGGCCGGGATCCTGGCTCGCGAGCAGTACTTC. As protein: CASRRAGILAREQYF.

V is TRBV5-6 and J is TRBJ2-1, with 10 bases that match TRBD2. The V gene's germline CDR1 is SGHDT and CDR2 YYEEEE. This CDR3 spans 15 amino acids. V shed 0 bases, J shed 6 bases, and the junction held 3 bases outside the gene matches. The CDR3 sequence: CASSLGGTSANEQFF. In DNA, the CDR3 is TGTGCCAGCAGCTTGGGAGGGACTAGCGCCAATGAGCAGTTCTTC.

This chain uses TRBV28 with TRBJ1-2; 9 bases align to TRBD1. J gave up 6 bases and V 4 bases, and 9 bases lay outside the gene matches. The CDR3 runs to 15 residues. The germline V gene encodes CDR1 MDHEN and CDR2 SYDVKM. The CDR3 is CASSSTMDRGHGYTF. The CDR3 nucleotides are TGTGCCAGCAGTTCGACCATGGACAGGGGCCATGGCTACACCTTC.

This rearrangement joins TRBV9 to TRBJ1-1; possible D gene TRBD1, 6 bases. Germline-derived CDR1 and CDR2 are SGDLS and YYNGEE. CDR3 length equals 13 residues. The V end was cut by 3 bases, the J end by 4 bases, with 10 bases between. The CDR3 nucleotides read TGTGCCAGCAGCGGGGTACAGGGCACTGAAGCTTTCTTT. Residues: CASSGVQGTEAFF. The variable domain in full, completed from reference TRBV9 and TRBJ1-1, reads DSGVTQTPKHLITATGQRVTLRCSPRSGDLSVYWYQQSLDQGLQFLIQYYNGEERAKGNILERFSAQQFPDLHSELNLSSLELGDSALYFCASSGVQGTEAFFGQGTRLTVV.